Below are 12 T cell receptor beta chains sequenced from a single sample in a study of vaccination effects on CD4 cells after COVID-19. Here immunoSEQ multiplex PCR was the method, and the copy in TCRdb shows in-frame clones only, minus some. Of tens of thousands of clones listed, approximately 78% were seen once; the top ten hold around 26%. Antigen-specific CD4+ T cells were expanded with viral peptide pools in the ViraFEST assay before sequencing. Isolating CD4+ T cells followed roughly ten days of culture. This individual contracted SARS-CoV-2 between March and December 2020, as verified by PCR. No antigen has been assigned to these receptors. This specimen was CD4+ T cells from PBMCs cultured with a peptide pool, taken before COVID-19 vaccination. Receptor source: a human donor who had a prior SARS-CoV-2 infection.

The rearrangement links TRBV4-2 to TRBJ1-6; TRBD1 aligns across 8 bases. The CDR3 has 15 amino acids. Germline-derived CDR1 and CDR2 are LGHNA and YNFKEQ. Unmatched junction bases numbered 8, after V lost 3 bases and J lost 10 bases. CDR3 nucleotides: TGTGCCAGCAGCCAGGAGACAGGGGCGGGATCACCCCTCCACTTT. Translating it yields CASSQETGAGSPLHF.

This clone was seen only once. The chain employs TRBV2 and TRBJ1-6, with D uncertain. CDR3 length: 12 residues. Germline CDR1 SNHLY, CDR2 FYNNEI. Trimming cost V 6 bases and J 6 bases, with 6 bases left between them. Here the CDR3 DNA reads TGTGCCAGCAGGGTCACTAATTCACCCCTCCACTTT. Protein: CASRVTNSPLHF.

This sequence joins TRBV7-2 and TRBJ2-7, with D tentatively TRBD2 (5 bases). The CDR3 extends over 15 amino acids. The V end was cut by 2 bases, the J end by 5 bases, with 16 bases between. Germline V CDR1 and CDR2: SGHTA, FQGNSA. The CDR3: CASSLIVGEGNEQYF. CDR3 DNA: TGTGCCAGCAGCTTAATCGTGGGAGAGGGAAACGAGCAGTACTTC.

The rearrangement links TRBV5-4 to TRBJ1-2; D might be TRBD1 (5 bases). The V end was cut by 4 bases, the J end by 2 bases, with 18 bases between. The germline V gene encodes CDR1 SGHNT and CDR2 YYREEE (reference sequence). The CDR3 is 16 residues long. CDR3 DNA: TGTGCCAGCAGCCCGGTTCTCGTACAGGCGAACTATGGCTACACCTTC. Encoded protein: CASSPVLVQANYGYTF.

The CDR3 coding sequence is TGCAGCGTTGAAGTTCTCGGCCCCACAGATACGCAGTATTTT. Its translation is CSVEVLGPTDTQYF. This chain uses TRBV29-1 with TRBJ2-3; D remains ambiguous. V was trimmed by 1 base and J by 2 bases, leaving 10 bases between them. This CDR3 has 14 residues. From germline, CDR1 is SQVTM and CDR2 ANQGSEA.

This sequence joins TRBV5-4 and TRBJ2-3; the D gene is possibly TRBD2 (5 bases). The germline CDR1 and CDR2 sequences are SGHNT and YYREEE (reference sequence). This CDR3 is 15 amino acids long. Trimming removed 5 bases at V and 0 bases at J, with 13 bases between. The DNA of the CDR3 is TGTGCCAGCAGTCCCAGCGGTATGAGCACAGATACGCAGTATTTT. This codes for CASSPSGMSTDTQYF.

The chain joins TRBV11-3 to TRBJ2-3; D is possibly TRBD2 (6 bases). CDR1 is SGHNT, CDR2 YENEEA, per germline. The CDR3 is 15 residues long. V was cut by 5 bases and J by 0 bases, with 12 bases left in between. CDR3 amino acids: CASSVTGTSTDTQYF. CDR3 nucleotide sequence: TGTGCCAGCAGCGTCACCGGGACTAGCACAGATACGCAGTATTTT.

The chain joins TRBV2 to TRBJ2-5; TRBD2 matches at 8 bases. The V gene's germline CDR1 is SNHLY and CDR2 FYNNEI. This CDR3 comprises 11 residues. Unmatched junction bases numbered 7, after V lost 10 bases and J lost 9 bases. Here the CDR3 reads CATRGEEAQYF. The CDR3 DNA sequence: TGTGCCACGCGGGGGGAAGAAGCCCAGTACTTC.

The chain is built from TRBV19 and TRBJ2-1; 8 bases are shared with TRBD1. The CDR3 runs 14 residues. After removal of 6 bases from V and 2 bases from J, the junction contained 3 bases not matched to a gene. Germline V gene data show CDR1 as LNHDA and CDR2 as SQIVND (reference sequence). Written as DNA, the CDR3 is TGTGCCAGTAGGCCAGGGGGCGCCTACAATGAGCAGTTCTTC. Its translation is CASRPGGAYNEQFF.

The chain carries TRBV19 and TRBJ2-1; D assignment may be TRBD1 or TRBD2 (5 bases each). Per germline, CDR1 LNHDA and CDR2 SQIVND (reference sequence). This CDR3 has 14 residues. The germline V and J ends were trimmed by 6 bases and 4 bases, with 13 bases remaining between them. CDR3 in DNA: TGTGCCAGTAGGAGGGACCAGAATTACAATGAGCAGTTCTTC. It codes for CASRRDQNYNEQFF.

This chain links TRBV10-3 with TRBJ2-1; a weak D match, TRBD2 (7 bases). CDR1 ENHRY and CDR2 SYGVKD come from the germline V gene. The length of the CDR3 is 15 residues. The V end lost 4 bases, the J end lost 7 bases, and 17 bases lay between the germline ends. CDR3 sequence reads: CAISAGRGGLNEQFF. The CDR3 bases are TGTGCCATCAGTGCGGGAAGGGGGGGCTTGAATGAGCAGTTCTTC.

The chain is built from TRBV6-2 or TRBV6-3 and TRBJ1-1; D is uncertain. V was shortened by 3 bases and J by 5 bases, with 10 bases between the two germline ends. Germline CDR1 reads MNHEY; CDR2 reads SVGEGT. This CDR3 region has 13 residues. The DNA of the CDR3 is TGTGCCAGCAGTTATGGTAGGGAGACTGAAGCTTTCTTT. Translated: CASSYGRETEAFF.